The 15 T cell receptor beta chains presented below share a single source sample, sequenced in a study of post-analysis software for immune sequencing data. Study-wide results and limits: In patients, TRBV5-6, TRBV5-1 and TRBV20-1 belonged to roughly five TRBV segments found more frequently than in controls.

Unique molecular identifiers were carried by the TCR beta cDNA libraries. TCRdb re-called the PCR reads through MiXCR, storing one row per CDR3 protein. The sample lists 750,000 to 900,000 distinct CDR3 sequences, roughly 50% occurring once. Their cognate antigens are unknown. The sequenced sample was blood. All receptors derive from a girl aged 10 to 17 with multiple sclerosis.

V is TRBV20-1 and J is TRBJ2-1; 7 positions agree with TRBD2. This CDR3 comprises 15 residues. V dropped 2 bases and J dropped 3; count of bases not matched to a gene: 7. The germline V gene has CDR1 DFQATT and CDR2 SNEGSKA (reference sequence). The chain's CDR3 is CSARRSAGVYNEQFF. CDR3 DNA sequence: TGCAGTGCTAGACGGTCCGCGGGAGTCTACAATGAGCAGTTCTTC.

This clonotype was detected many times. The chain has TRBV12-3 or TRBV12-4 and TRBJ1-2; tentatively, D is TRBD1 (6 bases). Trimming took 1 base from V and 4 from J, leaving 7 bases between them. The CDR3 consists of 13 residues. CDR3 amino acids: CASSLGGAYGYTF. CDR3 coding DNA: TGTGCCAGCAGTTTAGGGGGGGCCTATGGCTACACCTTC.

The J gene is TRBJ2-4, the V gene TRBV5-1; D remains unclear. The CDR3 has 15 residues. Trimming left V 1 base short and J 7 bases short, with 15 bases between. CDR1 is SGHRS, CDR2 YFSETQ, per germline. The CDR3 coding sequence is TGCGCCAGCAGCTTGTTCGGCGAGACGGGTAACATTCAGTACTTC. Translated: CASSLFGETGNIQYF.

V is TRBV27 and J is TRBJ1-2, with 7 bases fitting TRBD1. V shed 4 bases and J 4 bases; nucleotides not matched to a gene: 12. The CDR3 contains 16 residues. Germline V gene sequence: CDR1 MNHEY, CDR2 SMNVEV (reference sequence). CDR3: CASSSRRPTGSYGYTF. CDR3 bases: TGTGCCAGCAGTTCACGCCGGCCGACAGGGAGCTATGGCTACACCTTC.

The chain has TRBV5-1 and TRBJ2-5; D perhaps matches TRBD2 (6 bases). The CDR3 length is 14 residues. V lost 4 bases, J lost 4 bases, and 14 bases lay in between. The germline V gene encodes CDR1 SGHRS and CDR2 YFSETQ. This CDR3 reads CASSLRGIRETQYF. CDR3 in DNA: TGCGCCAGCAGCCTTCGGGGGATCAGAGAGACCCAGTACTTC.

The chain recombines TRBV15 with TRBJ2-7; D possibly uses TRBD1 or TRBD2 (5 bases each). The germline V gene has CDR1 LNHNV and CDR2 YYDKDF (reference sequence). The V end was cut by 0 bases, the J end by 2 bases, with 17 bases between. The CDR3 has 17 residues. For the CDR3, the DNA is TGTGCCACCAGCAGAGATTGGGGTGAGGGGATCGCCTACGAGCAGTACTTC. Translating it yields CATSRDWGEGIAYEQYF.

V gene TRBV20-1 combines with J gene TRBJ2-3; 10 bases line up with TRBD2. V shed 4 bases and J 3 bases; nucleotides not matched to a gene: 10. Germline-derived CDR1 and CDR2 are DFQATT and SNEGSKA (reference sequence). This CDR3 is 16 amino acids long. DNA of the CDR3: TGCAGTGCTAATAGCCCCGGTAGCGGGAGGACAGATACGCAGTATTTT. This gives the protein CSANSPGSGRTDTQYF.

The chain links TRBV2 to TRBJ2-7; TRBD2 aligns across 8 bases. The V and J ends lost 5 bases and 7 bases, in that order; junction bases with no gene match: 7. This CDR3 region has 13 residues. CDR1 and CDR2 from the germline V gene are SNHLY and FYNNEI. The CDR3 sequence: CASSSGRPWEQYF. The CDR3 DNA is TGTGCCAGCAGTAGCGGGAGACCTTGGGAGCAGTACTTC.

This sequence joins TRBV3-1 and TRBJ2-5; perhaps TRBD1 as D (5 bases). The J call may be mistaken, given a closer DNA end match to TRBJ2-7. CDR3 length: 13 residues. Germline loops: CDR1 LGHDT, CDR2 YNNKEL (reference sequence). CDR3 coding DNA: TGTGCCAGCAGCCAGGGAACAGGTTCCGAGCAGTACTTC. Protein product: CASSQGTGSEQYF.

The chain joins TRBV7-6 to TRBJ1-1, with a possible D match to TRBD1 (6 bases). CDR3 length: 14 amino acids. V shed 5 bases and J shed 6 bases, with 16 bases lying between them. The germline gives CDR1 SGHVS, CDR2 FNYEAQ. In DNA form, the CDR3 reads TGTGCCAGCAGCCCTACGGGACACAATTCTGAAGCTTTCTTT. This sequence encodes CASSPTGHNSEAFF.

This clonotype turned up a few times. The germline gene is not matched at one end of the junction; a read error may be the cause. This chain joins TRBV20-1 and TRBJ2-2; D is uncertain. Per the germline V gene, CDR1 is DFQATT and CDR2 is SNEGSKA (reference sequence). This CDR3 spans 13 amino acids. This CDR3 reads CSARAPNTGELFF. Written as DNA, the CDR3 is TGCAGTGCAAGAGCCCCGAACACCGGGGAGCTGTTTTTT.

The chain is built from TRBV12-3 or TRBV12-4 and TRBJ1-2, with TRBD1 matching 7 bases. The CDR3 spans 17 residues. The trim removed 2 bases at V and 8 bases at J, leaving 17 bases unmatched. The CDR3 spells CASSLSLGVTGPQGYTF. CDR3 in DNA: TGTGCCAGCAGTTTATCCCTAGGGGTGACAGGGCCACAGGGCTACACCTTC.

The chain is built from TRBV7-9 and TRBJ2-3; 8 nucleotides match TRBD1. Germline CDR1 and CDR2: SEHNR and FQNEAQ (reference sequence). The junction had 7 bases not matched to a gene; V was cut back by 5 bases and J by 0 bases. CDR3 length: 16 amino acids. CDR3 amino acids: CASSPTTGASTDTQYF. CDR3 sequence (DNA): TGTGCCAGCAGCCCAACGACAGGGGCGAGCACAGATACGCAGTATTTT.

This clonotype occurred a few times. The chain employs TRBV29-1 and TRBJ2-1; D not resolved. From germline, CDR1 is SQVTM and CDR2 ANQGSEA. The CDR3 is 10 amino acids. Trimming pared 6 bases from V and 8 bases from J, leaving 8 bases between. The CDR3 spells CSVDWDEQFF. For the CDR3, the DNA is TGCAGCGTCGACTGGGATGAGCAGTTCTTC.

The chain carries TRBV29-1 and TRBJ2-7, with TRBD1 matching over 9 bases. CDR3 length: 15 amino acids. Germline CDR1 and CDR2: SQVTM and ANQGSEA. The ends lost 2 bases at V and 4 bases at J; junction bases unmatched: 9. The CDR3 coding sequence is TGCAGCGTTGAAAGCGGGGACAGGGAACCGTACGAGCAGTACTTC. Protein: CSVESGDREPYEQYF.